The 9 T cell receptor beta chains below all came from one sample that was sequenced in a study of blood T cells in healthy people across ages. Then a second PCR, running roughly 7 to 11 cycles, was carried out with a sample-barcoded 5' primer and a J-beta primer mix. MiXCR, applied by TCRdb to the 5' RACE reads, yields one record per CDR3 protein. This table holds just under 550,000 distinct CDR3 sequences, approximately 25% found once. These data were likewise used in another study, on T cells of mothers and their children.

Sequenced material: blood. These receptors were collected from a boy under 18 in good health.

This chain uses TRBV4-1 with TRBJ2-1, with TRBD1 matching 10 bases. The CDR3 covers 15 residues. The J segment lost 8 bases and the V segment lost 2 bases, leaving 6 bases of the junction unmatched. CDR1 is MGHRA, CDR2 YSYEKL, per germline. The CDR3 DNA sequence: TGCGCCAGCAGCCAAAGGGACAGGGGTCGCGATGAGCAGTTCTTC. It yields the protein CASSQRDRGRDEQFF.

This clonotype came up many times. This chain joins TRBV12-3 or TRBV12-4 and TRBJ1-1; no reliable D call. Trimming stripped 5 bases from V and 0 bases from J, with 13 bases between. This CDR3 has 15 residues. CDR3 sequence (DNA): TGTGCCAGCAGTGATGGGTACAGAATGAACACTGAAGCTTTCTTT. Protein product: CASSDGYRMNTEAFF.

This clonotype was detected only once. J is TRBJ2-3 and V is TRBV5-1, with D possibly TRBD2 on 5 matching bases. This CDR3 region has 16 residues. Trimming took off 1 base at V and 4 bases at J, with 16 bases between the two ends. The germline CDR1 and CDR2 sequences are SGHRS and YFSETQ. The CDR3 is CASSLRGLTRADTQYF. The CDR3 nucleotides are TGCGCCAGCAGCTTGAGAGGACTCACACGGGCAGATACGCAGTATTTT.

This clonotype was seen more than once but under ten times. V is TRBV6-2 or TRBV6-3 and J is TRBJ2-5; TRBD2 aligns across 13 bases. Germline CDR1 and CDR2: MNHEY and SVGEGT. The CDR3 extends over 17 amino acids. V lost 0 bases and J lost 4; bases outside the gene matches: 5. In DNA, the CDR3 is TGTGCCAGCAGTTACTCGAAACTAGCGGGAGGGCGAGAGACCCAGTACTTC. This codes for CASSYSKLAGGRETQYF.

At least ten counts were recorded for this clonotype. The V call is TRBV7-9, the J call TRBJ1-4; D ambiguous. Germline-derived CDR1 and CDR2 are SEHNR and FQNEAQ (reference sequence). Between the trimmed V and J ends, which lost 10 bases and 0 bases, there was a span of 15 bases. This CDR3 has 15 amino acids. Here the CDR3 reads CAIDDILTTNEKLFF. CDR3 nucleotide sequence: TGTGCCATCGATGACATACTTACAACTAATGAAAAACTGTTTTTT.

The rearrangement joins TRBV4-1 to TRBJ2-5, with TRBD2 identical over 9 bases. The DNA end is more similar to TRBJ2-7, so the J call may be wrong. In germline, CDR1 is MGHRA, CDR2 YSYEKL. The CDR3 has 14 amino acids. The CDR3 is CASSPIAGVSEQYF. The CDR3 nucleotides are TGCGCCAGCAGCCCTATAGCGGGAGTGAGCGAGCAGTACTTC.

The chain carries TRBV7-2 and TRBJ2-1; 10 bases line up with TRBD2. Germline V gene lookup returns CDR1 SGHTA and CDR2 FQGNSA. This CDR3 contains 18 residues. The J segment lost 0 bases and the V segment lost 2 bases, leaving 7 bases of the junction unmatched. CDR3 in DNA: TGTGCCAGCAGCTTAAGAGTAGCGGGGGGAGTCTCCTACAATGAGCAGTTCTTC. This codes for CASSLRVAGGVSYNEQFF.

Only a few counts were recorded for this clonotype. The rearrangement uses TRBV9 and TRBJ1-2, with D possibly being TRBD1 (6 bases). This CDR3 has 18 residues. CDR1 and CDR2 (germline): SGDLS, YYNGEE. Trimming left V 0 bases short and J 2 bases short, with 20 bases between. DNA for the CDR3: TGTGCCAGCAGCGTAGGAGGCCCAGGGGTGGCCGACAACTATGGCTACACCTTC. It is translated as CASSVGGPGVADNYGYTF. Full variable domain (missing parts from reference TRBV9 and TRBJ1-2): DSGVTQTPKHLITATGQRVTLRCSPRSGDLSVYWYQQSLDQGLQFLIQYYNGEERAKGNILERFSAQQFPDLHSELNLSSLELGDSALYFCASSVGGPGVADNYGYTFGSGTRLTVV.

The rearrangement uses TRBV28 and TRBJ2-3, with no clear D. The germline CDR1 and CDR2 sequences are MDHEN and SYDVKM. The V and J ends lost 5 bases and 0 bases respectively, with 12 bases between them. The CDR3 spans 15 residues. The DNA of the CDR3 is TGTGCCAGCAGTAGAGACGGGTACAGCACAGATACGCAGTATTTT. This encodes CASSRDGYSTDTQYF.